This T cell receptor (beta chain) stems from a study of T cells in Graves' hyperthyroidism and ophthalmopathy. Trimming left V 2 bases short and J 0 bases short, with 11 bases between. Germline V lookup: CDR1 SGHAT, CDR2 FQNNGV. The CDR3 length is 15 residues. Fresh peripheral blood, approximately 9.1 ml, was the source of the PBMCs. There were TCR beta CDR3 regions amplified from RNA transcripts. An initial round of RT-PCR targeting the TCR CDR3 relied on the HTBI primer set. TCRdb independently ran MiXCR on the multiplex PCR reads; one entry per CDR3 protein. This table has about 590,000 distinct CDR3 sequences, 13% to 15% appearing once. This clonotype appeared many times.

This TCR came from a woman under 30 with Graves' ophthalmopathy. Sequencing was performed on blood. This sequence joins TRBV11-2 and TRBJ2-7; D is ambiguous. The CDR3 protein is CASSLILSSSYEQYF. For the CDR3, the DNA is TGTGCCAGCAGCTTAATTCTTAGTAGCTCCTACGAGCAGTACTTC. The full variable domain, rest sourced from reference TRBV11-2 and TRBJ2-7, is EAGVAQSPRYKIIEKRQSVAFWCNPISGHATLYWYQQILGQGPKLLIQFQNNGVVDDSQLPKDRFSAERLKGVDSTLKIQPAKLEDSAVYLCASSLILSSSYEQYFGPGTRLTVT.